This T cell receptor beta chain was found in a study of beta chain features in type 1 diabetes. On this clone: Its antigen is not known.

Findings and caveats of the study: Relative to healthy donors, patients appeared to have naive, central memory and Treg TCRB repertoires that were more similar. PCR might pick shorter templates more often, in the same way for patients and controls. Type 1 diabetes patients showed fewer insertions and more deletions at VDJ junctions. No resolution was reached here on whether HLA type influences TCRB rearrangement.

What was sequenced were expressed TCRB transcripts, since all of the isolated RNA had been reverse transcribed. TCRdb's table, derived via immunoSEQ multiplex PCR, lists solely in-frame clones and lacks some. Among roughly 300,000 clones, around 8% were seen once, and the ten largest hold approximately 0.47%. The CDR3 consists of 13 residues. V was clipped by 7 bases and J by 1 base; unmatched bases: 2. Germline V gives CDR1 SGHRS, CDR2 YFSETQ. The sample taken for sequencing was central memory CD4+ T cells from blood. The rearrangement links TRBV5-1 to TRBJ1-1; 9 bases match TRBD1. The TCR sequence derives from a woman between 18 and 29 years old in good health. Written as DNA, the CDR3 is TGCGCCAGCCAGGGACAGGGGAACACTGAAGCTTTCTTT. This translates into CASQGQGNTEAFF.